Presented here are 4 T cell receptor beta chains from one specimen sequenced in a study of cytomegalovirus exposure and HLA in healthy donors. This table comes from immunoSEQ multiplex PCR, and its TCRdb copy is limited to in-frame clones, with some not included. This table has under 250,000 clones, less than 90% appearing once. The sequencing input was PBMCs. Receptor source: a man in his late teens or twenties in good health and CMV-seropositive.

The V call is TRBV4-1, the J call TRBJ2-7; D call uncertain. Trimming removed 1 base from V and 3 bases from J, with 19 bases in between. The CDR3 contains 17 residues. CDR1 is MGHRA and CDR2 is YSYEKL in the germline V gene. The CDR3 loop reads CASSQVFVQDPLYEQYF. The DNA for the CDR3 is TGCGCCAGCAGCCAAGTCTTTGTTCAGGACCCTCTCTACGAGCAGTACTTC.

The chain is built from TRBV19 and TRBJ1-1; the D gene is possibly TRBD1 (5 bases). The germline V gene has CDR1 LNHDA and CDR2 SQIVND (reference sequence). There are 15 residues in the CDR3. V lost 1 base to trimming and J lost 1 base, with 10 bases between them. The CDR3 reads CASSIGAGTNTEAFF. In nucleotides, the CDR3 is TGTGCCAGTAGTATAGGGGCAGGGACGAACACTGAAGCTTTCTTT. Combining the CDR3 with reference TRBV19 and TRBJ1-1 gives the whole variable domain DGGITQSPKYLFRKEGQNVTLSCEQNLNHDAMYWYRQDPGQGLRLIYYSQIVNDFQKGDIAEGYSVSREKKESFPLTVTSAQKNPTAFYLCASSIGAGTNTEAFFGQGTRLTVV.

The chain combines TRBV2 with TRBJ2-5; 7 nucleotides match TRBD2. Germline trimming cut 1 base from V and 2 bases from J; bases unmatched to any gene: 7. The CDR3 contains 16 residues. The germline V gene encodes CDR1 SNHLY and CDR2 FYNNEI. Written as DNA, the CDR3 is TGTGCCAGCAGTGAAGAAGCGGGACTCAAACAAGAGACCCAGTACTTC. Protein sequence: CASSEEAGLKQETQYF.

The rearrangement joins TRBV4-2 to TRBJ2-7; 14 bases match TRBD2. The CDR3 is 16 residues long. CDR1 and CDR2 (germline): LGHNA, YNFKEQ. The V segment lost 4 bases and the J segment 4 bases; nucleotides outside the gene matches: 6. In nucleotides, the CDR3 is TGTGCCAGCAGCCGTTCCGGGACTAGCGGGAGTTACGAGCAGTACTTC. It yields the protein CASSRSGTSGSYEQYF.